Listed below are T cell receptor beta chains from one sample, sequenced in a study of beta chain features in type 1 diabetes. Sequencing was performed with immunoSEQ multiplex PCR; in TCRdb, only in-frame clones are kept and a portion is missing. The profile covers approximately 170,000 clones, with about 63% appearing a single time and approximately 0.09% taken by the ten largest. Specimen: naive CD4+ T cells from blood. Receptors originate from a young man with type 1 diabetes. Each CDR3 is given with its conserved first and last residue. D genes are given only for firm matches. Only some rows state a clone size, as once, few, many or a class for expanded clones.

V	J	D	size	DNA	CDR3
TRBV5-1	TRBJ2-3	.	few	TGCGCCAGCAGCTTGAACAGGGGCACAGATACGCAGTATTTT	CASSLNRGTDTQYF
TRBV10-3	TRBJ2-3	TRBD1	.	TGTGCCATCAGTCTTTCAACAGGGGTCGGCACAGATACGCAGTATTTT	CAISLSTGVGTDTQYF
TRBV30	TRBJ2-1	TRBD2	few	TGTGCCTGGAGTGTATCAGGGAGGGAATTCTTC	CAWSVSGREFF
TRBV9	TRBJ2-4	TRBD2	.	TGTGCCAGCAGCCGCGCCAGGACTAGTAGCCGAAACATTCAGTACTTC	CASSRARTSSRNIQYF
TRBV7-9	TRBJ2-7	.	few	TGTGCCAGCAGCCCAGCGGCATACGAGCAGTACTTC	CASSPAAYEQYF
TRBV15	TRBJ1-4	.	.	TGTGCCAAGGACGAACCGGAGGTTGGGGAAAAACTGTTTTTT	CAKDEPEVGEKLFF
TRBV30	TRBJ2-4	TRBD1	.	TGTGCCTGGAACCGGGACAGCCTAAACATTCAGTACTTC	CAWNRDSLNIQYF
TRBV7-2	TRBJ2-7	TRBD1	.	TGTGCCAGCAGCTCCGGACAGGGGGCCTACGAGCAGTACTTC	CASSSGQGAYEQYF
TRBV7-9	TRBJ1-1	.	.	TGTGCCAGCAGCCAGGCGGGGGCAGGGACTGAAGCTTTCTTT	CASSQAGAGTEAFF
TRBV28	TRBJ2-1	.	few	TGTGCCAGCAGTTTTTGGGACGGGGTGGACAATGAGCAGTTCTTC	CASSFWDGVDNEQFF
TRBV7-9	TRBJ1-4	.	.	TGTGCCAGCAGGTCAGGGCTAGGAGACGAAAAACTGTTTTTT	CASRSGLGDEKLFF
TRBV7-8	TRBJ1-2	.	.	TGTGCCAGCAGCCCAGACAACTATGGCTACACCTTC	CASSPDNYGYTF
TRBV30	TRBJ2-4	TRBD2	.	TGTGCCTGGAGTGCCCACCTCGGGGGGGATGACCAGTACTTC	CAWSAHLGGDDQYF
TRBV29-1	TRBJ2-3	.	.	TGCAGCGTTGATACGAGCACAGATACGCAGTATTTT	CSVDTSTDTQYF
TRBV29-1	TRBJ1-4	.	.	TGCAGCGTTGCGGTGGGGGCCGTAAATGAAAAACTGTTTTTT	CSVAVGAVNEKLFF
TRBV5-6	TRBJ2-1	.	.	TGTGCCAGCAGCTTTAGCCCGAATGAGCAGTTCTTC	CASSFSPNEQFF
TRBV5-6	TRBJ2-4	.	.	TGTGCCAGCAGCCGTCGGGTCTTAGCCAAAAACATTCAGTACTTC	CASSRRVLAKNIQYF
TRBV7-9	TRBJ2-5	.	.	TGTGCCAGCAGCTTGCTAGTAGAGACCCAGTACTTC	CASSLLVETQYF
TRBV15	TRBJ2-1	.	.	TGTGCCACCAGCAGAGATGGGATTTCCTACAATGAGCAGTTCTTC	CATSRDGISYNEQFF
TRBV16	TRBJ1-2	.	.	TGTGCCAGCAGCTCCCCGGGACGGGGGAACTATGGCTACACCTTC	CASSSPGRGNYGYTF
TRBV30	TRBJ2-5	.	.	TGTGCCTGGAGTAAGGGGATAAGATGGACCCAGTACTTC	CAWSKGIRWTQYF
TRBV10-1	TRBJ2-1	TRBD2	.	TGCGCCAGCAGTGATACTAGCGAGAGCTCCTACAATGAGCAGTTCTTC	CASSDTSESSYNEQFF
TRBV18	TRBJ2-1	TRBD1	.	TGTGCCAGCTCACCACCCAACAGGGGCCTTGGCGACAATGAGCAGTTCTTC	CASSPPNRGLGDNEQFF
TRBV4-1	TRBJ2-3	TRBD1	.	TGCGCCAGCAGTCGGACAGGGATCACAGATACGCAGTATTTT	CASSRTGITDTQYF
TRBV7-2	TRBJ2-7	.	few	TGTGCCAGCAGCTTAGCGCGTCAGTCCCACGAGCAGTACTTC	CASSLARQSHEQYF
TRBV6-6	TRBJ2-3	TRBD1	.	TGTGCCAGCAGCCGCGACAGGGGGCGGGCAGATACGCAGTATTTT	CASSRDRGRADTQYF
TRBV18	TRBJ2-5	.	.	TGTGCCAGCTCACCCCCGGGGGCGCGAGAGACCCAGTACTTC	CASSPPGARETQYF
TRBV7-8	TRBJ1-5	.	.	TGTGCCAGCAGCAAAGGGCGCCAGGGCAATCAGCCCCAGCATTTT	CASSKGRQGNQPQHF
TRBV11-2	TRBJ2-2	.	.	TGTGCCAGCAGCTCCCGGGGAGAGCTGTTTTTT	CASSSRGELFF
TRBV7-9	TRBJ1-5	.	.	TGTGCCAGCAGCTTAGCCTCACAGAATCAGCCCCAGCATTTT	CASSLASQNQPQHF
TRBV7-2	TRBJ2-7	.	.	TGTGCCAGCAGCTTCCGACAGGAGTACGAGCAGTACTTC	CASSFRQEYEQYF
TRBV30	TRBJ2-7	.	few	TGTGCCTGGGCCCCCCTTCGACAAGCCTACGAGCAGTACTTC	CAWAPLRQAYEQYF
TRBV4-1	TRBJ2-7	.	few	TGCGCCAGCAGCCAAGATATGGCAATCTACGAGCAGTACTTC	CASSQDMAIYEQYF
TRBV28	TRBJ2-3	TRBD1	few	TGTGCCACCGTCCGGGACAGGGTTACAGATACGCAGTATTTT	CATVRDRVTDTQYF
TRBV15	TRBJ2-1	.	.	TGTGCCACCAGCAGAGGTGGGGGGTCGTACAATGAGCAGTTCTTC	CATSRGGGSYNEQFF
TRBV7-2	TRBJ2-5	.	.	TGTGCCAGCAGCCCCTTGTCTAGCAGCGACCAAGAGACCCAGTACTTC	CASSPLSSSDQETQYF
TRBV7-9	TRBJ2-7	TRBD2	.	TGTGCCAGCAGCTTAGATTCGGCTAGCGGCAGGCAGTACTTC	CASSLDSASGRQYF
TRBV9	TRBJ2-2	TRBD2	few	TGTGCCAGCAGCGTAGTCGGTGCGGGGGGAATCACCGGGGAGCTGTTTTTT	CASSVVGAGGITGELFF
TRBV30	TRBJ1-5	.	few	TGTGCCTGGAGCCCTGGGACCGTCCGACAGCCCCAGCATTTT	CAWSPGTVRQPQHF
TRBV4-3	TRBJ1-6	.	.	TGCGCCAGCAGCCAAGATCTTCTGAGCGGTCCCTATAATTCACCCCTCCACTTT	CASSQDLLSGPYNSPLHF
TRBV5-1	TRBJ2-3	TRBD1	few	TGCGCCAGCAGACAAACAGGGGGCTGGTCAGATACGCAGTATTTT	CASRQTGGWSDTQYF
TRBV13	TRBJ1-6	TRBD1	.	TGTGCCAGCAGACCGGACAGGGAGTATTCACCCCTCCACTTT	CASRPDREYSPLHF
TRBV7-2	TRBJ2-5	TRBD2	few	TGTGCCAGCAGCACCCCACTAGCGACGTACCAAGAGACCCAGTACTTC	CASSTPLATYQETQYF
TRBV30	TRBJ1-5	.	few	TGTGCCTGGAGTCCCCGAAGCGGACAGCCCCAGCATTTT	CAWSPRSGQPQHF
TRBV7-2	TRBJ2-5	.	.	TGTGCCAGCAGGTCAAGTATTCGGGCCCCAGGCGAGACCCAGTACTTC	CASRSSIRAPGETQYF
TRBV11-3	TRBJ2-3	TRBD2	.	TGTGCCAGCAGCTTAGGCCCTAGCGGCAGCACAGATACGCAGTATTTT	CASSLGPSGSTDTQYF
TRBV29-1	TRBJ2-1	.	.	TGCAGCGTTGAAGTCTCAGACAATGAGCAGTTCTTC	CSVEVSDNEQFF
TRBV11-2	TRBJ2-3	TRBD2	.	TGTGCCAGCAACCAGGGACTAGCTACGGGCACAGATACGCAGTATTTT	CASNQGLATGTDTQYF
TRBV30	TRBJ1-4	.	.	TGTGCCTGGAGTGATTCCGGGAAACTGTTTTTT	CAWSDSGKLFF
TRBV9	TRBJ1-6	TRBD1	few	TGTGCCAGCAGCGGGGACAGGGTTAATTCACCCCTCCACTTT	CASSGDRVNSPLHF
TRBV27	TRBJ2-7	.	.	TGTGCCAGCAGTACTAGCTTCTCCTACGAGCAGTACTTC	CASSTSFSYEQYF
TRBV5-6	TRBJ2-1	TRBD1	few	TGTGCCAGCAGCTTGAGGGGGCCAAACCAATACAATGAGCAGTTCTTC	CASSLRGPNQYNEQFF
TRBV5-4	TRBJ2-7	.	.	TGTGCCAGCAGCTTGGTTACAGGAAGAAAATCCTACGAGCAGTACTTC	CASSLVTGRKSYEQYF
TRBV9	TRBJ1-1	.	.	TGTGCCAGCAGCGGCGAGACAGCTATGAACACTGAAGCTTTCTTT	CASSGETAMNTEAFF
TRBV5-1	TRBJ2-5	TRBD1	.	TGCGCCAGCACCAAACAGGGGGCAGATGAGACCCAGTACTTC	CASTKQGADETQYF
TRBV6-5	TRBJ2-3	.	.	TGTGCCAGCAGTTACGGGGCCAGCACAGATACGCAGTATTTT	CASSYGASTDTQYF
TRBV15	TRBJ2-5	.	.	TGTGCCACCAGCAGAGGGACGGACCAAGAGACCCAGTACTTC	CATSRGTDQETQYF